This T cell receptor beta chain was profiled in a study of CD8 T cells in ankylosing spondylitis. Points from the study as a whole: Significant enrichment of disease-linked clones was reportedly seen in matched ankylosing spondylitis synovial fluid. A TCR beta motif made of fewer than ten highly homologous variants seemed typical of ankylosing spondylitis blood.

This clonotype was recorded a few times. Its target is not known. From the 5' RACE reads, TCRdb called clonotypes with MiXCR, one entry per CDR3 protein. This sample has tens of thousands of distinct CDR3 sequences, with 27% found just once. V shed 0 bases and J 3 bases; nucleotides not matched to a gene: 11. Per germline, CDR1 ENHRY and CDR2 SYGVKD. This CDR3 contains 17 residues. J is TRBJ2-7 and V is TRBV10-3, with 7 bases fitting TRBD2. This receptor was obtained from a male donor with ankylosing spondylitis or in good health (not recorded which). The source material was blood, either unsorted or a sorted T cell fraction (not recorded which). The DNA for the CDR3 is TGTGCCATCAGTGAGTCCCCCCCGACTAGCATCAACTACGAGCAGTACTTC. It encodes CAISESPPTSINYEQYF.